The rows below give T cell receptor beta chains drawn from one sample of a study of CD8 T cells in Susac syndrome. TCRdb re-called the immunoSEQ multiplex PCR reads through MiXCR, storing one row per CDR3 protein. The sample yields around 200,000 distinct CDR3 sequences, 85% to 95% seen once. Material: CD4+ T cells from PBMCs. The receptor set was obtained from a human donor in good health. The CDR3 runs from the conserved cysteine through the conserved F or W. The D gene is left open where the match is weak. A clone size is listed for some rows: how often the clone was seen (once, few, many), or a class if it is expanded.

TRBV20-1	NA	TRBJ2-7	NA	CSAGGGQVYEQYF	TGCAGTGCTGGGGGGGGACAGGTCTACGAGCAGTACTTC
TRBV5-4	NA	TRBJ2-1	NA	CASSLRVDEQFF	TGTGCCAGCAGCTTGAGAGTAGATGAGCAGTTCTTC
TRBV29-1	NA	TRBJ2-7	NA	CSATRGPHEQYF	TGCAGCGCCACCAGGGGTCCCCACGAGCAGTACTTC
TRBV20-1	TRBD1	TRBJ2-1	NA	CSGQGQDEQFF	TGCAGTGGACAGGGTCAGGATGAGCAGTTCTTC
TRBV12-3/TRBV12-4	NA	TRBJ2-7	NA	CASSSKGYEQYF	TGTGCCAGCAGTTCGAAAGGATACGAGCAGTACTTC
TRBV3-1	TRBD1	TRBJ1-1	NA	CASSHRDRLAEAFF	TGTGCCAGCAGCCATCGGGACAGGTTGGCTGAAGCTTTCTTT
TRBV3-1	TRBD1	TRBJ2-1	NA	CASSSPQGRNEQFF	TGTGCCAGCAGCTCACCACAGGGGCGGAATGAGCAGTTCTTC
TRBV9	NA	TRBJ2-1	NA	CASGIAIEQFF	TGTGCCAGCGGCATAGCGATTGAGCAGTTCTTC
TRBV9	NA	TRBJ2-1	NA	CASSPLGVYNEQFF	TGTGCCAGCAGCCCCTTGGGGGTATACAATGAGCAGTTCTTC
TRBV7-3	NA	TRBJ2-5	NA	CASSLIGGPQETQYF	TGTGCCAGCAGCTTAATCGGCGGCCCCCAAGAGACCCAGTACTTC
TRBV15	NA	TRBJ1-2	NA	CATYSGYGGYTF	TGTGCCACCTACTCTGGCTATGGTGGCTACACCTTC
TRBV7-2	TRBD1	TRBJ2-5	NA	CASSLGPGGGGETQYF	TGTGCCAGCAGCTTAGGTCCAGGGGGCGGAGGGGAGACCCAGTACTTC
TRBV9	NA	TRBJ2-7	NA	CASSVAGTSYEQYF	TGTGCCAGCAGCGTAGCTGGGACCTCCTACGAGCAGTACTTC
TRBV29-1	NA	TRBJ1-1	NA	CSVDTRVTEAFF	TGCAGCGTTGATACGAGGGTCACTGAAGCTTTCTTT
TRBV3-1	TRBD2	TRBJ2-4	NA	CASSRTSSAKNIQYF	TGTGCCAGCAGCCGGACTAGCTCCGCCAAAAACATTCAGTACTTC
TRBV28	TRBD1	TRBJ1-2	NA	CASSPTGEDGYTF	TGTGCCAGCAGTCCCACAGGGGAGGATGGCTACACCTTC
TRBV5-4	TRBD2	TRBJ2-2	NA	CASSLWRAGGTGELFF	TGTGCCAGCAGCTTGTGGCGAGCGGGAGGGACCGGGGAGCTGTTTTTT
TRBV20-1	TRBD2	TRBJ2-1	NA	CSVLRETYNEQFF	TGCAGTGTTTTGCGGGAGACCTACAATGAGCAGTTCTTC
TRBV5-1	NA	TRBJ2-3	NA	CASRILDTQYF	TGCGCCAGCAGAATTTTGGATACGCAGTATTTT
TRBV20-1	NA	TRBJ2-5	NA	CSASRGGEETQYF	TGCAGTGCTAGCCGTGGCGGAGAAGAGACCCAGTACTTC
TRBV18	NA	TRBJ2-3	NA	CASSPAAGERTDTQYF	TGTGCCAGCTCACCGGCGGCAGGGGAAAGGACAGATACGCAGTATTTT
TRBV4-1	TRBD2	TRBJ2-1	NA	CASSQGGSSYNEQFF	TGCGCCAGCAGCCAAGGCGGGAGCTCCTACAATGAGCAGTTCTTC
TRBV20-1	TRBD2	TRBJ2-1	NA	CSAVGRLHEQFF	TGCAGTGCTGTCGGGAGGTTGCATGAGCAGTTCTTC
TRBV29-1	NA	TRBJ1-2	NA	CSVEAHSYNGYTF	TGCAGCGTTGAAGCCCACAGTTACAATGGCTACACCTTC
TRBV6-2/TRBV6-3	TRBD2	TRBJ2-3	NA	CASSYGTSGTDTQYF	TGTGCCAGCAGTTACGGGACTAGCGGCACAGATACGCAGTATTTT
TRBV7-2	NA	TRBJ1-5	NA	CASSLTGLQPQHF	TGTGCCAGCAGCTTAACCGGGCTTCAGCCCCAGCATTTT
TRBV18	NA	TRBJ2-3	NA	CASSSSRADTQYF	TGTGCCAGCTCCTCAAGTAGAGCAGATACGCAGTATTTT
TRBV27	NA	TRBJ2-1	NA	CATQTGTHEQFF	TGTGCCACCCAGACTGGGACCCATGAGCAGTTCTTC
TRBV7-2	NA	TRBJ2-3	NA	CASSLGGTDTQYF	TGTGCCAGCAGCTTAGGGGGCACAGATACGCAGTATTTT
TRBV18	TRBD1	TRBJ2-3	NA	CASSYQGALYTDTQYF	TGTGCCAGCTCTTACCAGGGGGCTTTATACACAGATACGCAGTATTTT
TRBV24-1	TRBD2	TRBJ2-5	NA	CATRASLAGVGETQYF	TGTGCCACCAGGGCCTCACTAGCGGGAGTCGGAGAGACCCAGTACTTC
TRBV20-1	NA	TRBJ1-2	NA	CSARDPGQGKSGYTF	TGCAGTGCTAGAGATCCGGGGCAGGGCAAATCCGGCTACACCTTC
TRBV20-1	NA	TRBJ1-2	NA	CSASLAVLGGYGYTF	TGCAGTGCTAGTCTGGCCGTTTTAGGCGGCTATGGCTACACCTTC
TRBV5-1	NA	TRBJ2-7	once	CASSSPTEPYEQYF	TGCGCCAGCAGCTCACCGACAGAGCCCTACGAGCAGTACTTC
TRBV7-7	NA	TRBJ2-2	NA	CASSLAPGVRSGELFF	TGTGCCAGCAGCTTAGCGCCGGGGGTTAGGTCCGGGGAGCTGTTTTTT
TRBV12-3/TRBV12-4	NA	TRBJ2-3	NA	CASSLASDTQYF	TGTGCCAGCAGTTTAGCGTCCGATACGCAGTATTTT
TRBV20-1	NA	TRBJ2-3	NA	CSAAPRDTQYF	TGCAGTGCTGCACCCCGGGATACGCAGTATTTT
TRBV11-1	NA	TRBJ2-5	few	CASSLGPLETQYF	TGTGCCAGCAGCTTAGGCCCGCTGGAGACCCAGTACTTC
TRBV11-2	NA	TRBJ2-4	NA	CASSSTGQNIQYF	TGTGCCAGCAGCTCGACCGGACAAAACATTCAGTACTTC
TRBV6-4	NA	TRBJ2-2	NA	CASSASHAAATGELFF	TGTGCCAGCAGTGCCTCACATGCGGCGGCGACCGGGGAGCTGTTTTTT
TRBV29-1	TRBD1	TRBJ2-5	NA	CSVRGTGEKIETQYF	TGCAGCGTCAGAGGGACAGGGGAAAAAATTGAGACCCAGTACTTC
TRBV10-3	NA	TRBJ1-2	NA	CAISEDSFYGYTF	TGTGCCATCAGTGAGGACAGCTTCTATGGCTACACCTTC
TRBV7-7	TRBD2	TRBJ2-1	few	CASSSGLANEQFF	TGTGCTAGCAGCTCGGGACTAGCCAATGAGCAGTTCTTC
TRBV27	NA	TRBJ1-2	NA	CASSLSKNHYGYTF	TGTGCCAGCAGTTTATCGAAGAATCACTATGGCTACACCTTC
TRBV29-1	TRBD1	TRBJ2-3	NA	CSVGVQGTDTQYF	TGCAGCGTTGGAGTACAGGGGACGGATACGCAGTATTTT
TRBV20-1	NA	TRBJ2-1	NA	CSAALGRAYNEQFF	TGCAGTGCCGCCCTAGGGCGGGCGTACAATGAGCAGTTCTTC
TRBV30	NA	TRBJ1-4	NA	CAWSVGIGLKLFF	TGTGCCTGGAGTGTAGGCATAGGTCTGAAACTGTTTTTT
TRBV28	NA	TRBJ1-2	NA	CASGEGYGYTF	TGTGCCAGTGGGGAAGGTTATGGCTACACCTTC
TRBV29-1	TRBD1	TRBJ1-1	once	CSVERDRRFLNTEAFF	TGCAGCGTTGAAAGGGACAGACGTTTCTTGAACACTGAAGCTTTCTTT
TRBV7-2	TRBD2	TRBJ2-3	NA	CASSLLGLATDTQYF	TGTGCCAGCAGCTTACTAGGACTAGCAACAGATACGCAGTATTTT
TRBV29-1	TRBD2	TRBJ2-1	once	CSAGTSGRSSEQFF	TGCAGCGCAGGGACTAGCGGGAGGAGTAGCGAGCAGTTCTTC
TRBV9	NA	TRBJ2-1	NA	CASSVAPGSSYNEQFF	TGTGCCAGCAGCGTAGCCCCCGGGTCCTCCTACAATGAGCAGTTCTTC
TRBV4-1	NA	TRBJ2-3	NA	CASSQDLFQRVTTDTQYF	TGCGCCAGCAGCCAAGATCTTTTCCAGCGAGTAACCACAGATACGCAGTATTTT
TRBV15	NA	TRBJ2-5	NA	CATSPRTSDGETQYF	TGTGCCACCAGCCCCCGGACTTCCGATGGAGAGACCCAGTACTTC
TRBV10-3	TRBD1	TRBJ2-7	once	CAISESGQGADEQYF	TGTGCCATCAGTGAGTCGGGACAGGGGGCGGACGAGCAGTACTTC
TRBV20-1	NA	TRBJ2-5	NA	CSARDTLSWETQYF	TGCAGTGCTCGGGACACATTGAGCTGGGAGACCCAGTACTTC
TRBV5-4	TRBD1	TRBJ2-4	NA	CASSLGQATGGAPKNIQYF	TGTGCCAGCAGCTTGGGGCAGGCGACAGGGGGCGCGCCCAAAAACATTCAGTACTTC